This TCR beta chain was observed in a study of T cell responses to AZD1222 COVID-19 vaccine. Study context: Analyses pooled second doses at about 4 or about 12 weeks.

Worth noting for this clone: Antigen: not known.

Overall study findings and caveats: Spike-specific TCR breadth and depth both grew after two AZD1222 doses. Seropositive status at baseline applied to only five or six AZD1222 recipients. The span of vaccine-associated CD4 TCRs extended across spike, with dominance at 160-218 and 743-854.

Some clones are missing from TCRdb's copy, which holds only in-frame ones; the method was immunoSEQ multiplex PCR. The sample holds around 100,000 clones, more than 75% seen once. The sequence derives from an adult in good health. The input for sequencing was peripheral blood, taken on day 0 of AZD1222 vaccination.

The CDR3: CSVGSVYEQYF. DNA for the CDR3: TGCAGCGTCGGCTCAGTCTACGAGCAGTACTTC. V is TRBV29-1 and J is TRBJ2-7; D call uncertain. CDR1 and CDR2 (germline): SQVTM, ANQGSEA. The V gene lost 6 bases and the J gene lost 3 bases, with 9 bases spanning the gap. The CDR3 spans 11 residues.